Sequencing of this T cell receptor (beta chain) was carried out in a study of CD8+CD57+ T cells in acquired aplastic anemia. There are a few counts of this clonotype. The germline gives CDR1 DFQATT, CDR2 SNEGSKA (reference sequence). Trimming left V 1 base short and J 7 bases short, with 11 bases between. The CDR3 spans 13 residues. Template material for TCR beta VDJ and CDR3 profiling consisted of genomic DNA. TCRdb passed the reads through MiXCR, listing each CDR3 protein once. This sample has about 190,000 distinct CDR3 sequences, with approximately 50% found just once. CD8+CD57+ cell expansion, shown by flow cytometry, had occurred in the patients selected for sequencing.

Sequenced: sorted CD4+, CD8+, or CD8+CD57+ T cells (not recorded which) from PBMCs. The receptor comes from a human donor with aplastic anemia. The gene calls are TRBV20-1 and TRBJ2-1; tentative D call: TRBD2 (5 bases). Written as DNA, the CDR3 is TGCAGTGCTAGAGGCGGGTCTGGGAATGAGCAGTTCTTC. It translates to CSARGGSGNEQFF.